Below are 10 T cell receptor beta chains sequenced from a single sample in a study of blood T cell repertoires in COVID-19. The protocol was immunoSEQ multiplex PCR, while the TCRdb copy is restricted to in-frame clones and leaves out a portion. The table records about 69,000 clones, roughly 79% of them present only once. Sequencing was performed on peripheral blood. The source is a human donor in a cohort sampled during active COVID-19.

The J gene is TRBJ2-2, the V gene TRBV7-2; D is possibly TRBD1 (5 bases). Between the trimmed V and J ends, which lost 1 base and 0 bases, there was a span of 9 bases. Germline CDR1 and CDR2: SGHTA and FQGNSA. The CDR3 covers 16 residues. Written as DNA, the CDR3 is TGTGCCAGCAGCTTAGGGGGCCAGGCGAACACCGGGGAGCTGTTTTTT. It specifies CASSLGGQANTGELFF.

The V gene is TRBV27, the J gene TRBJ1-5; TRBD1 might be the D (6 bases). Germline CDR1 MNHEY, CDR2 SMNVEV (reference sequence). This CDR3 comprises 14 residues. V was cut by 5 bases and J by 6 bases, with 14 bases left in between. The CDR3 loop is CASSQVGAGQPQHF. CDR3 nucleotides: TGTGCCAGCAGTCAGGTGGGGGCGGGTCAGCCCCAGCATTTT.

The V call is TRBV12-3 or TRBV12-4, the J call TRBJ1-2, with D hard to call. The CDR3 runs 12 residues. V gave up 1 base and J gave up 8 bases, with 8 bases separating them. CDR3: CASSLGEGGYTF. CDR3 bases: TGTGCCAGCAGTTTAGGGGAGGGAGGCTACACCTTC.

J is TRBJ1-2 and V is TRBV30, with D possibly being TRBD1 (5 bases). Trimming cost V 1 base and J 6 bases, with 9 bases left between them. This CDR3 comprises 12 residues. The V gene's germline CDR1 is GTSNPN and CDR2 SVGIG (reference sequence). CDR3 coding DNA: TGTGCCTGGAGTGGGGGCGGGAATGGCTACACCTTC. Translating gives CAWSGGGNGYTF.

The CDR3 nucleotides are TGTGCCAGCTCCCAAGGGGTCCAAGAGACCCAGTACTTC. Translated: CASSQGVQETQYF. This chain links TRBV18 with TRBJ2-5, with D possibly matching TRBD1 (5 bases). The CDR3 is 13 amino acids. The V end lost 6 bases, the J end lost 1 base, and 9 bases lay between the germline ends. Germline CDR1 and CDR2: KGHSH and LQKENI.

This clone has a handful of counts. The chain carries TRBV4-1 and TRBJ1-6; 7 nucleotides line up with TRBD1. The V gene's germline CDR1 is MGHRA and CDR2 YSYEKL. J lost 10 bases, V lost 4 bases, and 13 bases had no gene match. The CDR3 length is 16 residues. CDR3 nucleotide sequence: TGCGCCAGCAGCCTAGAAGGGGGCAGGACGTACTCACCCCTCCACTTT. Its protein product is CASSLEGGRTYSPLHF.

The chain has TRBV23-1 and TRBJ2-7, with 11 bases aligning to TRBD1. TRBV23-1 is given ORF status, its function remaining uncertain. Germline trimming cut 4 bases from V and 7 bases from J; bases unmatched to any gene: 9. This CDR3 contains 15 residues. This chain's CDR3 is CASSRGTGGKEEQYF. The CDR3, as DNA: TGCGCCAGCAGTCGGGGGACAGGGGGTAAGGAAGAGCAGTACTTC.

This clone was found once. The chain is built from TRBV6-1 and TRBJ2-1; possibly TRBD2 for D (5 bases). The ends were cut back, 3 bases at V and 4 bases at J, with 13 bases in the middle. The germline V gene has CDR1 MNHNS and CDR2 SASEGT. The CDR3 totals 15 residues. The CDR3 loop reads CASSEELARYNEQFF. The CDR3 DNA reads TGTGCCAGCAGTGAGGAATTAGCGAGATACAATGAGCAGTTCTTC.

The rearrangement joins TRBV5-1 to TRBJ2-7; TRBD1 matches at 7 bases. J was trimmed by 4 bases and V by 4 bases; bases with no gene match: 8. CDR1 is SGHRS, CDR2 YFSETQ, per germline. CDR3 length equals 14 residues. CDR3 nucleotides: TGCGCCAGCAGCCCTGGACAGGTTATGTACGAGCAGTACTTC. Amino acids: CASSPGQVMYEQYF.

The genes are TRBV3-1 (or the pseudogene TRBV3-2) and TRBJ2-2, with D possibly TRBD2 on 6 matching bases. From germline, CDR1 is LGHDT and CDR2 YNNKEL (reference sequence). The CDR3 has 15 residues. The germline V and J ends were trimmed by 3 bases and 7 bases, with 15 bases remaining between them. The CDR3: CASSHRGMRDGELFF. The CDR3 DNA reads as TGTGCCAGCAGCCACCGGGGGATGAGGGACGGGGAGCTGTTTTTT.